The 18 T cell receptor beta chains in this list originate from one sample, sequenced in a study of blood T cells in healthy people across ages. A J-beta primer mix and a sample-barcoded 5' primer were used in a second PCR of about 6 to 12 cycles. One entry per CDR3 protein results from TCRdb running MiXCR on the 5' RACE reads. The sample consists of over a million distinct CDR3 sequences, roughly 40% of them appearing once. The sample taken for sequencing was blood. These receptors came from a woman aged 18-29 years in good health.

This clonotype was recorded only once. A much larger clonotype is one base distant, so this may be a read error. This chain uses TRBV6-1 with TRBJ2-1; the D gene is possibly TRBD1 (5 bases). V was clipped by 2 bases and J by 13 bases, with 18 bases between them. Germline CDR1 MNHNS, CDR2 SASEGT. This CDR3 spans 14 amino acids. The CDR3 DNA follows: TGTGCCAGCAGTGAACGGGCAGGGCGTGAGACCCAGTTCTTC. Protein: CASSERAGRETQFF.

The V and J genes are TRBV27 and TRBJ2-6; D is tentatively TRBD1 or TRBD2 (6 bases each). Trimming left V 7 bases short and J 4 bases short, with 14 bases between. Germline lookup yields CDR1 MNHEY and CDR2 SMNVEV (reference sequence). This CDR3 comprises 15 residues. The CDR3 loop reads CASTSTGAGANVLTF. CDR3 bases: TGTGCCAGCACTTCCACGGGGGCCGGGGCCAACGTCCTGACTTTC.

The chain couples TRBV12-3 or TRBV12-4 to TRBJ1-2, with 9 bases matching TRBD1. The CDR3 has 16 residues. After removal of 1 base from V and 9 bases from J, the junction contained 12 bases not matched to a gene. The chain's CDR3 is CASSLGDTGGRYSYTF. The CDR3 DNA reads as TGTGCCAGCAGTTTAGGGGACACAGGGGGCCGGTATAGCTACACCTTC.

This clonotype was counted between two and nine times. The chain carries TRBV20-1 and TRBJ2-7; 8 bases map to TRBD1. From germline, CDR1 is DFQATT and CDR2 SNEGSKA (reference sequence). V shed 3 bases, J shed 3 bases, and the junction held 7 bases outside the gene matches. CDR3 length equals 14 residues. The CDR3 DNA reads TGCAGTGCTAGTGACAGGGGCGGGGACTACGAGCAGTACTTC. Encoded protein: CSASDRGGDYEQYF.

J is TRBJ2-4 and V is TRBV20-1, with TRBD1 matching 9 bases. Germline V gene sequence: CDR1 DFQATT, CDR2 SNEGSKA (reference sequence). CDR3 length: 16 amino acids. V gave up 3 bases and J gave up 13 bases; unmatched junction bases: 19. CDR3 loop: CSASSRAGTGNKEQYF. The CDR3 nucleotides are TGCAGTGCTAGTAGCAGAGCGGGGACAGGGAATAAAGAGCAGTACTTC.

Only a few counts were recorded for this clonotype. The rearrangement joins TRBV6-6 to TRBJ2-3; the D gene is possibly TRBD2 (6 bases). The CDR3 is made up of 14 amino acids. V was pared by 6 bases and J by 1 base, with 11 bases between. Germline-derived CDR1 and CDR2 are MNHNY and SVGAGI (reference sequence). CDR3 region: CASSGGVRTDTQYF. The CDR3, as DNA: TGTGCCAGCAGCGGGGGTGTTCGCACAGATACGCAGTATTTT.

The rearrangement links TRBV5-1 to TRBJ2-1; 11 bases line up with TRBD2. CDR3 length: 15 amino acids. V gave up 6 bases and J gave up 3 bases; unmatched junction bases: 5. Germline assignment: CDR1 SGHRS and CDR2 YFSETQ. CDR3 region: CASNQLAGDYNEQFF. In DNA, the CDR3 is TGCGCCAGCAACCAACTAGCGGGAGACTACAATGAGCAGTTCTTC.

CDR3 DNA sequence: TGTGCCAGCAGGGCGACCGACAGGGTCGGTGGCTACACCTTC. Its translation is CASRATDRVGGYTF. V is TRBV6-1 and J is TRBJ1-2; 7 bases map to TRBD1. The CDR3 covers 14 residues. The germline V gene has CDR1 MNHNS and CDR2 SASEGT. J gave up 7 bases and V 6 bases, and 11 bases lay outside the gene matches.

The V and J genes are TRBV15 and TRBJ2-7; D is undetermined. The germline V gene has CDR1 LNHNV and CDR2 YYDKDF (reference sequence). This CDR3 contains 12 residues. Trimming stripped 0 bases from V and 5 bases from J, with 5 bases between. The CDR3 coding sequence is TGTGCCACCAGCAGAGATTTGGACGAGCAGTACTTC. This encodes CATSRDLDEQYF. Looking up the rest from reference TRBV15 and TRBJ2-7 gives the full variable domain: DAMVIQNPRYQVTQFGKPVTLSCSQTLNHNVMYWYQQKSSQAPKLLFHYYDKDFNNEADTPDNFQSRRPNTSFCFLDIRSPGLGDTAMYLCATSRDLDEQYFGPGTRLTVT.

The CDR3 DNA is TGTGCCAGCAGTTCTCTGGGAAGGGGAGTACCCTACGAGCAGTACTTC. It specifies CASSSLGRGVPYEQYF. V and J are TRBV7-8 and TRBJ2-7; D tentatively reads TRBD1 or TRBD2 (5 bases each). Germline V lookup: CDR1 SGHVS, CDR2 FQNEAQ. V dropped 6 bases and J dropped 2 bases, with 20 bases sitting between them. The CDR3 is 16 amino acids.

This clonotype was found a few times. J is TRBJ1-4 and V is TRBV21-1; TRBD1 reflects the table's D call only, with no check against the DNA. TRBV21-1 is reported as a pseudogene. The CDR3 extends over 16 amino acids. In nucleotides, the CDR3 is TGTGCCAGCAGCAAAGCCTCGTCCAGGGCAGACGAAAAACTGTTTTTT. Encoded protein: CASSKASSRADEKLFF.

The chain uses TRBV29-1 and TRBJ2-7; D call uncertain. The ends were cut back, 5 bases at V and 1 base at J, with 3 bases in the middle. Germline V lookup: CDR1 SQVTM, CDR2 ANQGSEA. The CDR3 is 10 residues long. The CDR3 sequence is CSVISYEQYF. CDR3 nucleotide sequence: TGCAGCGTTATTTCCTACGAGCAGTACTTC.

The V gene is TRBV12-3 or TRBV12-4, the J gene TRBJ2-3, with D unresolved. The CDR3 loop spans 13 amino acids. V was shortened by 4 bases and J by 5 bases, with 10 bases between the two germline ends. CDR3 nucleotides: TGTGCCAGCAGTTGCGGTGGTGGAGATACGCAGTATTTT. This codes for CASSCGGGDTQYF.

This clonotype was found many times. The chain carries TRBV6-5 and TRBJ2-1; D call uncertain. The CDR3 is made up of 12 amino acids. The germline V gene encodes CDR1 MNHEY and CDR2 SVGAGI. V gave up 5 bases and J gave up 5 bases, with 7 bases separating them. Here the CDR3 DNA reads TGTGCCAGCAGTCCGAGCCACAATGAGCAGTTCTTC. This codes for CASSPSHNEQFF.

The CDR3 is CASSSSGGVLGLYEQYF. DNA of the CDR3: TGTGCCAGCAGCTCGAGCGGGGGGGTCCTGGGGCTATACGAGCAGTACTTC. This sequence joins TRBV28 and TRBJ2-7, with TRBD2 matching over 10 bases. The CDR3 has 17 amino acids. CDR1 and CDR2 (germline): MDHEN, SYDVKM. Germline trimming cut 6 bases from V and 4 bases from J; bases unmatched to any gene: 15.

This clonotype was recorded a few times. The chain joins TRBV21-1 to TRBJ2-4; the tabulated D call, TRBD2, remains unverified against the DNA. The closer fit of TRBJ2-7 to the DNA end suggests the J call may be wrong. TRBV21-1 is labeled a pseudogene. CDR3 size: 18 residues. CDR3 bases: TGTGCCAGCAGCAAGGACTTGACCGGTTCAAGTGCCTACTACGAGCAGTACTTC. The encoded protein is CASSKDLTGSSAYYEQYF.

This clonotype was observed a handful of times. This chain uses TRBV4-1 with TRBJ2-7; D is undetermined. In germline, CDR1 is MGHRA, CDR2 YSYEKL. Trimming left V 0 bases short and J 4 bases short, with 13 bases between. The CDR3 is 15 residues long. The CDR3 reads CASSQDPTYSYEQYF. The CDR3 nucleotides read TGCGCCAGCAGCCAAGACCCGACGTACAGTTACGAGCAGTACTTC.

This chain's CDR3 is CASSASRRGPPYYGYTF. The CDR3, as DNA: TGTGCCAGCAGCGCGTCTCGACGGGGGCCCCCCTACTATGGCTACACCTTC. The rearrangement uses TRBV9 and TRBJ1-2, with a possible D match to TRBD1 (6 bases). The V and J ends lost 3 bases and 3 bases respectively, with 21 bases between them. Germline V lookup: CDR1 SGDLS, CDR2 YYNGEE. This CDR3 contains 17 residues.